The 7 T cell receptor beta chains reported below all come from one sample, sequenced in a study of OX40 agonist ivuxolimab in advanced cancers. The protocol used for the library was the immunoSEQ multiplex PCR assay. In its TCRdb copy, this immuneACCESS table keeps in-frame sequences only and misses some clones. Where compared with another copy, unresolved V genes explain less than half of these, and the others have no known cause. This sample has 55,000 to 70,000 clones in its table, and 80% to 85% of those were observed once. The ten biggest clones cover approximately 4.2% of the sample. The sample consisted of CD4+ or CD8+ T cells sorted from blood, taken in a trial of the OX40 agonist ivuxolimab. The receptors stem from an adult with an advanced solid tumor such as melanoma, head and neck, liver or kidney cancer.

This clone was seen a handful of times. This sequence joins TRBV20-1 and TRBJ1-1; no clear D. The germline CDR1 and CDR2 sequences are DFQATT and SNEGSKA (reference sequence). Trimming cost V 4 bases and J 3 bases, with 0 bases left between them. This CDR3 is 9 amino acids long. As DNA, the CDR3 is TGCAGTGCTAACACTGAAGCTTTCTTT. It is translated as CSANTEAFF.

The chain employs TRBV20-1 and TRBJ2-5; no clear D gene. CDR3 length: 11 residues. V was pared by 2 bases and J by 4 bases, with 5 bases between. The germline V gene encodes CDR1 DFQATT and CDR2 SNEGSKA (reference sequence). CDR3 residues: CSARSPETQYF. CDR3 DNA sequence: TGCAGTGCTAGATCACCAGAGACCCAGTACTTC.

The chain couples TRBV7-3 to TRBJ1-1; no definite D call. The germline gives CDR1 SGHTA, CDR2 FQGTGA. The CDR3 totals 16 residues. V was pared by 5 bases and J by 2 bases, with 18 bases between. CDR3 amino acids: CASSPSRGRSNTEAFF. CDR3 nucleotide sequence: TGTGCCAGCAGCCCGAGCCGCGGCAGGAGTAACACTGAAGCTTTCTTT.

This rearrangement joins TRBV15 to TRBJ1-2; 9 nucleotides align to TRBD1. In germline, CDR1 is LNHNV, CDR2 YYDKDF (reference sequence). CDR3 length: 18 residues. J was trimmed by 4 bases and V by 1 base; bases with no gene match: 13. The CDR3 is CATSRVQLLGQGGYGYTF. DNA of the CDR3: TGTGCCACCAGCAGAGTACAACTACTGGGACAGGGCGGCTATGGCTACACCTTC. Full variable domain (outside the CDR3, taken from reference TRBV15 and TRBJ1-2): DAMVIQNPRYQVTQFGKPVTLSCSQTLNHNVMYWYQQKSSQAPKLLFHYYDKDFNNEADTPDNFQSRRPNTSFCFLDIRSPGLGDTAMYLCATSRVQLLGQGGYGYTFGSGTRLTVV.

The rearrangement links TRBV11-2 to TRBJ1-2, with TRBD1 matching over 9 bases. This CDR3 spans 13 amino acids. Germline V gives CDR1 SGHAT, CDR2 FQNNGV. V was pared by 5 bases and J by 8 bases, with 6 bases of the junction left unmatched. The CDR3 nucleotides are TGTGCCAGCAGCCTTAGACAGGGGGGAGGCTACACCTTC. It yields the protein CASSLRQGGGYTF.

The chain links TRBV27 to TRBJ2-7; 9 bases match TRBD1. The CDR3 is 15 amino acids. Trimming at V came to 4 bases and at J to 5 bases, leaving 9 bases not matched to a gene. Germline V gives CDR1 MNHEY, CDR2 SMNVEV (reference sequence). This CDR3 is CASSSTGTGFHEQYF. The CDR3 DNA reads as TGTGCCAGCAGTTCCACCGGGACAGGGTTCCACGAGCAGTACTTC.

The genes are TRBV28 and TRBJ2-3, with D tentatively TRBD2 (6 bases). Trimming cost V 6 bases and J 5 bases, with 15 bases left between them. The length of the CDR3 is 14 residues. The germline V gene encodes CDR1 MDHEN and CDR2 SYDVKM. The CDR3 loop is CASRGRPARDTQYF. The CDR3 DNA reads TGTGCCAGCAGGGGGAGGCCAGCACGAGATACGCAGTATTTT.